These 15 T cell receptor beta chains share one sample of origin, sequenced in a study of PD-L1 blockade in urothelial cancer. The data were produced by immunoSEQ multiplex PCR, yet TCRdb's version contains in-frame clones alone and is incomplete. Among 100,000 to 150,000 clones listed, about four fifths were seen once. Time point reported: pretreatment peripheral blood. The sample was PBMCs, taken around atezolizumab (anti-PD-L1) treatment. These receptor sequences come from a man in his forties or fifties with urothelial cancer.

This rearrangement joins TRBV7-8 to TRBJ1-6; 9 bases line up with TRBD1. Per germline, CDR1 SGHVS and CDR2 FQNEAQ. V shed 0 bases, J shed 5 bases, and the junction held 5 bases outside the gene matches. This CDR3 contains 17 residues. CDR3 bases: TGTGCCAGCAGCTTAGCTCCAACAGGGGGCGATAATTCACCCCTCCACTTT. Residues: CASSLAPTGGDNSPLHF. The full variable domain, in which reference TRBV7-8 and TRBJ1-6 provide the parts outside the CDR3, is GAGVSQSPRYKVAKRGQDVALRCDPISGHVSLFWYQQALGQGPEFLTYFQNEAQLDKSGLPSDRFFAERPEGSVSTLKIQRTQQEDSAVYLCASSLAPTGGDNSPLHFGNGTRLTVT.

The chain recombines TRBV18 with TRBJ2-3; 7 bases map to TRBD1. The length of the CDR3 is 18 residues. Germline trimming cut 2 bases from V and 2 bases from J; bases unmatched to any gene: 13. Germline loops: CDR1 KGHSH, CDR2 LQKENI. CDR3 loop: CASSPLQLSGQSTDTQYF. CDR3 bases: TGTGCCAGCTCACCATTACAATTATCGGGACAGTCCACAGATACGCAGTATTTT.

This chain connects TRBV19 to TRBJ2-5; TRBD2 matches 12 bases. The CDR3 length is 16 residues. In germline, CDR1 is LNHDA, CDR2 SQIVND (reference sequence). Losses at the gene ends were 2 bases for V and 5 bases for J; bases not matched to a gene: 6. The DNA of the CDR3 is TGTGCCAGTAGTATAAAGGGACTAGCGGGCGGGGAGACCCAGTACTTC. It codes for CASSIKGLAGGETQYF. Looking up the rest from reference TRBV19 and TRBJ2-5 gives the full variable domain: DGGITQSPKYLFRKEGQNVTLSCEQNLNHDAMYWYRQDPGQGLRLIYYSQIVNDFQKGDIAEGYSVSREKKESFPLTVTSAQKNPTAFYLCASSIKGLAGGETQYFGPGTRLLVL.

This chain joins TRBV5-4 and TRBJ2-3, with 14 positions matching TRBD2. Germline V gives CDR1 SGHNT, CDR2 YYREEE (reference sequence). The V gene end was trimmed by 4 bases and the J gene end by 4 bases; junction bases not matched to a gene: 5. CDR3 length: 16 amino acids. The CDR3 protein is CASSQGTSGSADTQYF. As DNA, the CDR3 is TGTGCCAGCAGCCAGGGGACTAGCGGGAGTGCAGATACGCAGTATTTT.

This clone was found once. The rearrangement joins TRBV9 to TRBJ2-5; tentatively, D is TRBD1 (6 bases). Germline V gives CDR1 SGDLS, CDR2 YYNGEE. This CDR3 contains 13 residues. V lost 7 bases and J 4 bases, leaving 14 bases between the germline ends. CDR3 residues: CASGGAWGETQYF. CDR3 in DNA: TGTGCCAGCGGGGGCGCGTGGGGAGAGACCCAGTACTTC. Supplemented by reference TRBV9 and TRBJ2-5, the full variable domain reads DSGVTQTPKHLITATGQRVTLRCSPRSGDLSVYWYQQSLDQGLQFLIQYYNGEERAKGNILERFSAQQFPDLHSELNLSSLELGDSALYFCASGGAWGETQYFGPGTRLLVL.

This sequence joins TRBV11-3 and TRBJ2-3, with 8 bases identical to TRBD1. V dropped 5 bases and J dropped 1; count of bases not matched to a gene: 2. Per the germline V gene, CDR1 is SGHNT and CDR2 is YENEEA. There are 14 residues in the CDR3. Here the CDR3 reads CASSLDRGTDTQYF. The CDR3 DNA follows: TGTGCCAGCAGCCTGGACAGGGGCACAGATACGCAGTATTTT.

CDR3 sequence (DNA): TGTGCCAGTAGCCGTGGAGGGGCCGGCTACGAGCAGTACTTC. It codes for CASSRGGAGYEQYF. The chain employs TRBV19 and TRBJ2-7; maybe TRBD2 (6 bases). Germline lookup yields CDR1 LNHDA and CDR2 SQIVND (reference sequence). This CDR3 is built from 14 residues. V lost 6 bases and J 3 bases, leaving 15 bases between the germline ends. The variable domain in full, completed from reference TRBV19 and TRBJ2-7, reads DGGITQSPKYLFRKEGQNVTLSCEQNLNHDAMYWYRQDPGQGLRLIYYSQIVNDFQKGDIAEGYSVSREKKESFPLTVTSAQKNPTAFYLCASSRGGAGYEQYFGPGTRLTVT.

This clone was counted between two and nine times. The chain joins TRBV12-5 to TRBJ2-1; 8 bases are a match to TRBD1. In germline, CDR1 is LGHNT, CDR2 FRNRAP. The junction had 6 bases not matched to a gene; V was cut back by 5 bases and J by 6 bases. This CDR3 is built from 14 residues. The CDR3 DNA follows: TGTGCTAGTGGTCGGGACGGGACAGGCAATGAGCAGTTCTTC. This encodes CASGRDGTGNEQFF. Complete variable domain (other parts from reference TRBV12-5 and TRBJ2-1): DARVTQTPRHKVTEMGQEVTMRCQPILGHNTVFWYRQTMMQGLELLAYFRNRAPLDDSGMPKDRFSAEMPDATLATLKIQPSEPRDSAVYFCASGRDGTGNEQFFGPGTRLTVL.

This clone was picked up a small number of times. The chain combines TRBV1 with TRBJ2-3; TRBD2, the table's D call, was not compared with the DNA. TRBV1 is flagged as a pseudogene. This CDR3 region has 19 residues. In DNA, the CDR3 is TGCACCAGCAGCCAAGATGGGCCTAGCGGGACTCAAGGCACAGATACGCAGTATTTT. Protein product: CTSSQDGPSGTQGTDTQYF.

V is TRBV9 and J is TRBJ2-5; 12 nucleotides line up with TRBD2. The junction had 5 bases not matched to a gene; V was cut back by 0 bases and J by 2 bases. CDR3 length: 17 amino acids. The germline V gene has CDR1 SGDLS and CDR2 YYNGEE. This CDR3 is CASSVGWTSGIQETQYF. CDR3 sequence (DNA): TGTGCCAGCAGCGTAGGGTGGACTAGCGGGATACAAGAGACCCAGTACTTC.

This clone was seen more than once but under ten times. The V call is TRBV6-5, the J call TRBJ1-3, with D hard to call. The V end was cut by 6 bases, the J end by 0 bases, with 9 bases between. In germline, CDR1 is MNHEY, CDR2 SVGAGI. This CDR3 spans 14 amino acids. CDR3 DNA: TGTGCCAGCAGCCCGTTGAGCTCTGGAAACACCATATATTTT. Translated: CASSPLSSGNTIYF.

The gene calls are TRBV6-4 and TRBJ2-2, with a tentative D call TRBD1 (5 bases). Germline V gene lookup returns CDR1 MRHNA and CDR2 SNTAGT. Trimming shortened V by 4 bases and J by 5 bases, and 11 bases separated the two germline ends. The length of the CDR3 is 14 residues. In DNA, the CDR3 is TGTGCCAGCAGTGGGACCCCAGGGACCGGGGAGCTGTTTTTT. It yields the protein CASSGTPGTGELFF.

The chain has TRBV7-9 and TRBJ2-5; TRBD1 agrees at 7 bases. CDR1 and CDR2 (germline): SEHNR, FQNEAQ (reference sequence). The CDR3 covers 12 residues. Germline trimming cut 5 bases from V and 9 bases from J; bases unmatched to any gene: 6. CDR3 DNA sequence: TGTGCCAGCAGCGCCCCACAGGGGCCCCAGTACTTC. This sequence encodes CASSAPQGPQYF.

The V gene is TRBV11-3, the J gene TRBJ2-1; D might be TRBD2 (5 bases). With 1 base removed from V and 6 bases from J, the gap between germline ends came to 7 bases. In germline, CDR1 is SGHNT, CDR2 YENEEA. The CDR3 sequence is 13 residues long. The CDR3 is CASSLGTLNEQFF. For the CDR3, the DNA is TGTGCCAGCAGCTTAGGGACTCTCAATGAGCAGTTCTTC.

The rearrangement uses TRBV11-2 and TRBJ2-7, with D perhaps TRBD2 (5 bases). Trimming left V 5 bases short and J 1 base short, with 12 bases between. The CDR3 totals 14 residues. Germline CDR1 SGHAT, CDR2 FQNNGV. As DNA, the CDR3 is TGTGCCAGCAGCCCCGGGGTATGGTCCTACGAGCAGTACTTC. Amino acid sequence: CASSPGVWSYEQYF.